This TCR beta chain emerged from a study of T cells in Graves' hyperthyroidism and ophthalmopathy. Findings of the study overall: Blood also showed most of the thyroid clonotypes that were expanded above 0.001. Stable hyperthyroidism was told apart from ophthalmopathy by a model built on 13 V-J features.

The table lists this clonotype with many counts. Antigen specificity is unknown. V was shortened by 3 bases and J by 0 bases, with 13 bases between the two germline ends. Germline V lookup: CDR1 GTSNPN, CDR2 SVGIG (reference sequence). The CDR3 extends over 15 amino acids. From RNA transcripts, TCR beta CDR3 regions were amplified. The HTBI primer set served for first-round RT-PCR of the TCR CDR3. TCRdb recomputed calls from the multiplex PCR reads with MiXCR, one row per CDR3 protein. The sample lists about 500,000 distinct CDR3 sequences, 15% to 20% seen once, with around 17% in the top ten. At least 3 on the Clinical Activity Score was recorded for ophthalmopathy patients, who also had NOSPECS grade at least 4 and duration under 3 months. Uncontrolled infection, other autoimmune disease, pregnancy or lactation led to exclusion.

Specimen: blood. The sequence derives from a woman under 30 with Graves' ophthalmopathy. This sequence joins TRBV30 and TRBJ2-3; either TRBD1 or TRBD2 may supply D (5 bases each). The DNA for the CDR3 is TGTGCCTGGAGCCCCCTCCGGGGCAGCACAGATACGCAGTATTTT. Translating gives CAWSPLRGSTDTQYF. Full variable domain (rest looked up from reference TRBV30 and TRBJ2-3): SQTIHQWPATLVQPVGSPLSLECTVEGTSNPNLYWYRQAAGRGLQLLFYSVGIGQISSEVPQNLSASRPQDRQFILSSKKLLLSDSGFYLCAWSPLRGSTDTQYFGPGTRLTVL.